This passage covers 26 T cell receptor beta chains from one sample sequenced in a study of tumor-infiltrating lymphocytes in localized non-small cell lung cancer. Profiling relied on immunoSEQ multiplex PCR, and the TCRdb table lists in-frame clones only, not all of them. The sample has several thousand clones; over 60% are singletons. The specimen was lung tumor tissue. The receptor source for this set is a human donor with non-small cell lung cancer.

The chain has TRBV21-1 and TRBJ1-4. TRBV21-1 is recorded as a pseudogene. The CDR3 is made up of 16 amino acids. The DNA of the CDR3 is TGTGCCAGCAGCGGAGGTACCAAGGACGCTTTCGAAAAACTGTTTTTT. Translated, it gives CASSGGTKDAFEKLFF.

This chain joins TRBV7-9 and TRBJ1-3, with D unresolved. V was shortened by 0 bases and J by 3 bases, with 6 bases between the two germline ends. This CDR3 region has 14 residues. Germline-derived CDR1 and CDR2 are SEHNR and FQNEAQ (reference sequence). CDR3 region: CASSLAANGNTIYF. CDR3 DNA sequence: TGTGCCAGCAGCTTAGCCGCCAATGGAAACACCATATATTTT. The variable domain in full, with the rest retrieved from reference TRBV7-9 and TRBJ1-3, is DTGVSQNPRHKITKRGQNVTFRCDPISEHNRLYWYRQTLGQGPEFLTYFQNEAQLEKSRLLSDRFSAERPKGSFSTLEIQRTEQGDSAMYLCASSLAANGNTIYFGEGSWLTVV.

The V call is TRBV5-4, the J call TRBJ1-1; D ambiguous. The CDR3 runs 14 residues. V shed 0 bases and J shed 1 base, with 7 bases lying between them. Germline V gene lookup returns CDR1 SGHNT and CDR2 YYREEE (reference sequence). For the CDR3, the DNA is TGTGCCAGCAGCTTGGGTGAGCGGAACACTGAAGCTTTCTTT. This gives the protein CASSLGERNTEAFF.

The J gene is TRBJ1-1, the V gene TRBV7-6, with 7 bases identical to TRBD1. Germline V gives CDR1 SGHVS, CDR2 FNYEAQ. V gave up 3 bases and J gave up 10 bases; unmatched junction bases: 14. This CDR3 is built from 15 residues. This CDR3 reads CASSFADRARGGAFF. The CDR3 nucleotides read TGTGCCAGCAGCTTTGCAGACAGGGCCAGGGGAGGAGCTTTCTTT.

This chain links TRBV6-5 with TRBJ1-1; no clear D gene. Germline values: CDR1 MNHEY, CDR2 SVGAGI. This CDR3 contains 14 residues. With 7 bases removed from V and 1 base from J, the gap between germline ends came to 13 bases. The CDR3: CASTRKGRNTEAFF. In nucleotides, the CDR3 is TGTGCCAGCACCCGAAAGGGTCGGAACACTGAAGCTTTCTTT.

This clone showed up just once. The chain employs TRBV29-1 and TRBJ2-5, with D uncertain. This CDR3 has 13 residues. The germline V gene encodes CDR1 SQVTM and CDR2 ANQGSEA. V lost 7 bases, J lost 5 bases, and 17 bases lay in between. This chain's CDR3 is CSELTLSRETQYF. DNA of the CDR3: TGCAGCGAACTGACGCTAAGCAGGGAGACCCAGTACTTC.

The chain recombines TRBV15 with TRBJ2-7; D is tentatively TRBD1 or TRBD2 (6 bases each). Looked up from germline, CDR1 is LNHNV and CDR2 is YYDKDF (reference sequence). The CDR3 runs 13 residues. Between the trimmed V and J ends, which lost 4 bases and 7 bases, there was a span of 14 bases. The CDR3 DNA sequence: TGTGCCACCAGCACACGCCAGGGGAGGGAGCAGTACTTC. It yields the protein CATSTRQGREQYF.

This chain uses TRBV5-6 with TRBJ1-1, with 8 bases that match TRBD1. With 4 bases clipped from V and 4 bases from J, the junction kept 15 bases outside the gene matches. This CDR3 has 17 amino acids. Germline CDR1 and CDR2: SGHDT and YYEEEE. CDR3 protein: CASSAPYRGSYVTEAFF. The CDR3 nucleotides are TGTGCCAGCAGCGCCCCATACAGGGGGTCTTACGTCACTGAAGCTTTCTTT.

This chain joins TRBV4-1 and TRBJ1-2, with D perhaps TRBD1 (6 bases). CDR3 length: 15 amino acids. Germline lookup yields CDR1 MGHRA and CDR2 YSYEKL. The germline V and J ends were trimmed by 2 bases and 0 bases, with 10 bases remaining between them. CDR3 nucleotide sequence: TGCGCCAGCAGCCAAAGGGGGGCATCTAACTATGGCTACACCTTC. It encodes CASSQRGASNYGYTF.

This chain connects TRBV9 to TRBJ1-2; D unclear. This CDR3 is 13 amino acids long. V was trimmed by 1 base and J by 0 bases, leaving 4 bases between them. CDR1 is SGDLS and CDR2 is YYNGEE in the germline V gene. The DNA for the CDR3 is TGTGCCAGCAGCGTATCTACTAACTATGGCTACACCTTC. Protein: CASSVSTNYGYTF.

V gene TRBV5-6 combines with J gene TRBJ1-5, with a weak D call TRBD1 (6 bases). V lost 3 bases and J 4 bases, leaving 14 bases between the germline ends. Germline CDR1 is SGHDT and CDR2 is YYEEEE. The CDR3 runs to 15 residues. CDR3 in amino acids: CASSYLGAPNQPQHF. CDR3 in DNA: TGTGCCAGCAGCTACCTGGGGGCCCCTAATCAGCCCCAGCATTTT.

This chain uses TRBV20-1 with TRBJ2-4; D call uncertain. This CDR3 comprises 11 residues. Trimming cost V 6 bases and J 8 bases, with 11 bases left between them. Germline CDR1 is DFQATT and CDR2 is SNEGSKA (reference sequence). The CDR3 nucleotides read TGCAGTGCCCCCGAGATAGACATTCAGTACTTC. Translated, it gives CSAPEIDIQYF.

This sequence joins TRBV14 and TRBJ2-1; the match to TRBD2 covers 10 bases. Germline V gives CDR1 SGHDN, CDR2 FVKESK. V gave up 1 base and J gave up 5 bases; unmatched junction bases: 5. The CDR3 is 16 amino acids. As DNA, the CDR3 is TGTGCCAGCAGCCAAGTCTGGACTAGCGGAAACAATGAGCAGTTCTTC. This encodes CASSQVWTSGNNEQFF.

The chain combines TRBV4-1 with TRBJ2-6; 7 bases fit TRBD1. V lost 6 bases to trimming and J lost 3 bases; unmatched junction nucleotides: 11. Germline lookup yields CDR1 MGHRA and CDR2 YSYEKL. The CDR3 is 17 residues long. Here the CDR3 DNA reads TGCGCCAGCAGGCACGGTACAGGGGACGGTGGGGCCAACGTCCTGACTTTC. Translation: CASRHGTGDGGANVLTF.

This clone has just a few counts. J is TRBJ2-1 and V is TRBV5-6; TRBD1 agrees at 9 bases. The germline CDR1 and CDR2 sequences are SGHDT and YYEEEE. V gave up 0 bases and J gave up 2 bases; unmatched junction bases: 9. The CDR3 sequence is 18 residues long. DNA for the CDR3: TGTGCCAGCAGCTTGGGGTCAACCGGGACAGGGCCCTACAATGAGCAGTTCTTC. Its translation: CASSLGSTGTGPYNEQFF.

The chain is built from TRBV5-6 and TRBJ2-7; D is perhaps TRBD2 (6 bases). V was trimmed by 7 bases and J by 3 bases, leaving 23 bases between them. This CDR3 is 16 amino acids long. CDR1 and CDR2 (germline): SGHDT, YYEEEE. CDR3 nucleotides: TGTGCCAGCCGCCTATTGGGGGGAGGTCCCCTCTACGAGCAGTACTTC. Its protein is CASRLLGGGPLYEQYF.

The V and J genes are TRBV7-8 and TRBJ2-7, with 8 nucleotides matching TRBD1. The germline V gene has CDR1 SGHVS and CDR2 FQNEAQ. This CDR3 comprises 14 residues. The J segment lost 2 bases and the V segment lost 3 bases, leaving 3 bases of the junction unmatched. The CDR3 coding sequence is TGTGCCAGCAGCTTGGGGACAGGTGCCTACGAGCAGTACTTC. Translated, it gives CASSLGTGAYEQYF.

This clone has only one observation. V usage is TRBV30 and J usage is TRBJ1-3; D perhaps matches TRBD1 (5 bases). Trimming removed 0 bases at V and 5 bases at J, with 14 bases between. Germline values: CDR1 GTSNPN, CDR2 SVGIG (reference sequence). The CDR3 runs 15 residues. CDR3 amino acids: CAWSVRQGSRNTIYF. In nucleotides, the CDR3 is TGTGCCTGGAGTGTAAGGCAGGGCTCCAGAAACACCATATATTTT.

The V gene is TRBV29-1, the J gene TRBJ1-3; perhaps TRBD1 as D (6 bases). Trimming took 5 bases from V and 2 from J, leaving 16 bases between them. Germline-derived CDR1 and CDR2 are SQVTM and ANQGSEA. The CDR3 loop spans 15 amino acids. CDR3 amino acids: CSVRDIGLPGNTIYF. DNA for the CDR3: TGCAGCGTTCGGGACATAGGGCTTCCTGGAAACACCATATATTTT.

Sample share makes this clone medium-sized. The rearrangement uses TRBV5-6 and TRBJ2-6; 7 bases are a match to TRBD2. This CDR3 has 15 residues. Per germline, CDR1 SGHDT and CDR2 YYEEEE. V lost 0 bases to trimming and J lost 7 bases; unmatched junction nucleotides: 4. The CDR3 region has the DNA TGTGCCAGCAGCTTGGAACTAGCGAGTGCCAACGTCCTGACTTTC. Translated, it gives CASSLELASANVLTF.

The CDR3 sequence is CASSSGVNTEAFF. The CDR3 coding sequence is TGTGCCAGCAGCTCAGGGGTGAACACTGAAGCTTTCTTT. The chain carries TRBV5-5 and TRBJ1-1, with D perhaps matching TRBD1 (6 bases). The germline CDR1 and CDR2 sequences are SGHKS and YYEKEE (reference sequence). The CDR3 sequence is 13 residues long. Between the trimmed V and J ends, which lost 3 bases and 0 bases, there was a span of 6 bases.

The table lists this clone with a count of one. CDR3 in amino acids: CASSLHRGPSSYEQYF. The CDR3 nucleotides are TGTGCCAGCAGCCTCCATAGGGGCCCCTCTTCCTACGAGCAGTACTTC. The chain couples TRBV7-6 to TRBJ2-7, with D perhaps matching TRBD1 (5 bases). CDR1 SGHVS and CDR2 FNYEAQ come from the germline V gene. CDR3 length: 16 residues. The V gene lost 5 bases and the J gene lost 1 base, with 18 bases spanning the gap.

This chain links TRBV6-1 with TRBJ2-5; 10 bases fit TRBD2. With 6 bases clipped from V and 4 bases from J, the junction kept 5 bases outside the gene matches. CDR1 is MNHNS, CDR2 SASEGT, per germline. The CDR3 totals 14 residues. The CDR3 sequence is CASRRAGGPETQYF. The CDR3, as DNA: TGTGCCAGCAGGAGAGCGGGGGGGCCAGAGACCCAGTACTTC.

By share of the sample, this clone is medium-sized. The chain links TRBV6-5 to TRBJ2-7; D not certain. The V end was cut by 7 bases, the J end by 4 bases, with 8 bases between. The CDR3 is 11 residues long. Germline V gene sequence: CDR1 MNHEY, CDR2 SVGAGI. In nucleotides, the CDR3 is TGTGCCAGCAAAGACCTATACGAGCAGTACTTC. It translates to CASKDLYEQYF.

The chain has TRBV15 and TRBJ2-1, with 10 bases fitting TRBD2. Germline values: CDR1 LNHNV, CDR2 YYDKDF (reference sequence). V gave up 4 bases and J gave up 8 bases; unmatched junction bases: 8. This CDR3 spans 15 amino acids. The CDR3 DNA follows: TGTGCCACCAGCATAACTAGCGGGGTTACCTATGAGCAGTTCTTC. It codes for CATSITSGVTYEQFF.

This chain uses TRBV6-1 with TRBJ2-3; D remains ambiguous. The CDR3 extends over 12 amino acids. Germline CDR1 and CDR2: MNHNS and SASEGT. Trimming shortened V by 6 bases and J by 2 bases, and 6 bases separated the two germline ends. This CDR3 reads CASRYDTDTQYF. CDR3 DNA sequence: TGTGCCAGCAGGTATGACACAGATACGCAGTATTTT.